This entry is about one T cell receptor beta chain. Germline V CDR1 and CDR2: SGHAT, FQDESV (reference sequence). CDR3 length equals 13 residues. With 5 bases clipped from V and 3 bases from J, the junction kept 2 bases outside the gene matches. This specimen belongs to a study of shared T cell receptors in the human thymus. Sequenced by immunoSEQ multiplex PCR; TCRdb stores in-frame clones only, minus some. Of 450,000 to 650,000 clones in the sample, approximately 78% were seen once. Another study also made use of these data, one on human thymus T cells. According to that study: From resections taken during corrective heart surgery, the thymus tissue was obtained.

The source material was thymocytes. This receptor was taken from a boy under three years old with a congenital heart defect. The chain couples TRBV11-1 to TRBJ1-2; the match to TRBD1 covers 8 bases. The CDR3 is CASSIRGHYGYTF. For the CDR3, the DNA is TGTGCCAGCAGCATCAGGGGGCACTATGGCTACACCTTC. The complete variable domain, with remaining parts taken from reference TRBV11-1 and TRBJ1-2, reads EAEVAQSPRYKITEKSQAVAFWCDPISGHATLYWYRQILGQGPELLVQFQDESVVDDSQLPKDRFSAERLKGVDSTLKIQPAELGDSAMYLCASSIRGHYGYTFGSGTRLTVV.